This TCR beta chain was profiled in a study of T cell changes during pregnancy in multiple sclerosis. Looked up from germline, CDR1 is WSHSY and CDR2 is SAAADI. This CDR3 comprises 20 residues. Trimming cost V 0 bases and J 5 bases; bases outside gene matches: 16. Produced via immunoSEQ multiplex PCR; TCRdb's table is partial and in-frame only. In the table there are 35,000 to 45,000 clones, more than 85% of which are singletons. Sample: CD4+ T cells from peripheral blood mononuclear cells, taken after pregnancy. The receptor comes from a female donor in good health, enrolled as a control in a pregnancy study. This sequence joins TRBV10-2 and TRBJ2-5; 12 bases match TRBD2. CDR3 bases: TGCGCCAGCAGTGAGTCGACTAGCGGGGGTGCTCGTGCGGGGTCGGAGACCCAGTACTTC. Translating gives CASSESTSGGARAGSETQYF.